The present T cell receptor (beta chain) was sequenced within a study of T cell responses to AZD1222 COVID-19 vaccine. Findings of the study overall: Spike-specific TCR breadth rose after two AZD1222 doses, and depth rose as well. The donor group comprised mostly white British people and more females; the analysis possibly underestimated clonal diversity.

About this clone itself: Its antigen is unidentified.

V lost 6 bases and J lost 6, with 18 bases in between. This CDR3 is built from 14 residues. Germline CDR1 is LGHDT and CDR2 is YNNKEL (reference sequence). Only in-frame clones appear in the TCRdb table, and some are missing; sequencing was by immunoSEQ multiplex PCR. The sample shows about 170,000 clones, approximately 95% of them seen only once. J is TRBJ2-7 and V is TRBV3-1 (or the pseudogene TRBV3-2), with D possibly matching TRBD1 (7 bases). This TCR came from an adult in good health. This material consisted of peripheral blood, taken on day 0 of AZD1222 vaccination. Written as DNA, the CDR3 is TGTGCCAGCAGGGCCCAGGGGGGAACGGGCGAGCAGTACTTC. Its translation: CASRAQGGTGEQYF.